Listed here are 26 T cell receptor beta chains from one sample, sequenced in a study of neoadjuvant nivolumab and ipilimumab in lung cancer. The data were produced by immunoSEQ multiplex PCR, yet TCRdb's version contains in-frame clones alone and is incomplete. The data hold 6,400 or so clones, with almost 65% observed a single time. Sample: tumor tissue, taken after neoadjuvant nivolumab, alone or with ipilimumab, at or shortly before surgery. These receptor sequences come from an adult with non-small cell lung cancer.

V usage is TRBV14 and J usage is TRBJ1-3; D remains ambiguous. Germline V gives CDR1 SGHDN, CDR2 FVKESK. Trimming pared 1 base from V and 7 bases from J, leaving 8 bases between. The CDR3 runs 13 residues. The CDR3 protein is CASSQGRGNTIYF. As DNA, the CDR3 is TGTGCCAGCAGCCAAGGACGCGGTAACACCATATATTTT. The full variable domain, rest sourced from reference TRBV14 and TRBJ1-3, is EAGVTQFPSHSVIEKGQTVTLRCDPISGHDNLYWYRRVMGKEIKFLLHFVKESKQDESGMPNNRFLAERTGGTYSTLKVQPAELEDSGVYFCASSQGRGNTIYFGEGSWLTVV.

The chain combines TRBV9 with TRBJ2-5; tentative D call: TRBD2 (6 bases). The ends were cut back, 2 bases at V and 0 bases at J, with 8 bases in the middle. Per germline, CDR1 SGDLS and CDR2 YYNGEE. The CDR3 is made up of 14 amino acids. The CDR3 DNA is TGTGCCAGCAGCGTCCGGGACTACCAAGAGACCCAGTACTTC. It encodes CASSVRDYQETQYF.

This chain connects TRBV2 to TRBJ2-6, with unresolved D. The CDR3 has 16 residues. Germline lookup yields CDR1 SNHLY and CDR2 FYNNEI. V was shortened by 6 bases and J by 0 bases, with 12 bases between the two germline ends. The CDR3 loop reads CASSGWGLSGANVLTF. CDR3 DNA sequence: TGTGCCAGCAGCGGGTGGGGTCTCTCTGGGGCCAACGTCCTGACTTTC.

The count of this clone is one. The gene calls are TRBV5-1 and TRBJ2-2, with 8 nucleotides matching TRBD2. The germline V gene has CDR1 SGHRS and CDR2 YFSETQ. CDR3 size: 15 residues. The V gene end was trimmed by 2 bases and the J gene end by 5 bases; junction bases not matched to a gene: 5. This CDR3 is CASSLGAGVTGELFF. The CDR3 bases are TGCGCCAGCAGCTTAGGAGCGGGAGTGACCGGGGAGCTGTTTTTT.

V and J are TRBV25-1 and TRBJ1-1; D call uncertain. The CDR3 is 12 amino acids. V was pared by 10 bases and J by 5 bases, with 14 bases between. Germline CDR1 and CDR2: MGHDK and SYGVNS. The CDR3 loop reads CATLAPPTEAFF. The DNA of the CDR3 is TGTGCCACCCTAGCTCCCCCGACTGAAGCTTTCTTT.

The J gene is TRBJ1-1, the V gene TRBV7-4; 9 nucleotides align to TRBD1. The CDR3 length is 17 residues. Germline CDR1 and CDR2: SGHVT and SQSDAQ. V dropped 5 bases and J dropped 6; count of bases not matched to a gene: 16. This CDR3 is CASSHLRSKQGAAEAFF. The CDR3 DNA sequence: TGTGCCAGCAGCCACCTCCGGAGTAAACAGGGGGCTGCTGAAGCTTTCTTT. Drawing the rest from reference TRBV7-4 and TRBJ1-1, the complete variable domain is GAGVSQSPRYKVAKRGRDVALRCDSISGHVTLYWYRQTLGQGSEVLTYSQSDAQRDKSGRPSGRFSAERPERSVSTLKIQRTEQGDSAVYLCASSHLRSKQGAAEAFFGQGTRLTVV.

The V call is TRBV18, the J call TRBJ2-5; D might be TRBD2 (6 bases). Trimming pared 4 bases from V and 4 bases from J, leaving 13 bases between. CDR3 size: 14 residues. CDR1 and CDR2 (germline): KGHSH, LQKENI. CDR3 DNA: TGTGCCAGCTCACAACGGGAGACGGTAGAGACCCAGTACTTC. Residues: CASSQRETVETQYF.

The J gene is TRBJ2-5, the V gene TRBV9; TRBD1 aligns across 10 bases. The V gene end was trimmed by 2 bases and the J gene end by 5 bases; junction bases not matched to a gene: 9. Germline V lookup: CDR1 SGDLS, CDR2 YYNGEE. The CDR3 totals 16 residues. The CDR3 is CASSVSLGQGRETQYF. DNA for the CDR3: TGTGCCAGCAGCGTCAGTCTGGGACAGGGGAGGGAGACCCAGTACTTC.

This clone has just a few counts. The DNA for the CDR3 is TGCAGCGCTTTCGAGGGCAGCACCTACGAGCAGTACTTC. Its protein product is CSAFEGSTYEQYF. The chain uses TRBV29-1 and TRBJ2-7, with a possible D match to TRBD2 (5 bases). The germline V and J ends were trimmed by 7 bases and 2 bases, with 15 bases remaining between them. The CDR3 consists of 13 residues. Germline-derived CDR1 and CDR2 are SQVTM and ANQGSEA.

This chain connects TRBV6-6 to TRBJ2-7, with 8 bases matching TRBD2. CDR1 MNHNY and CDR2 SVGAGI come from the germline V gene (reference sequence). This CDR3 comprises 16 residues. V shed 2 bases, J shed 0 bases, and the junction held 6 bases outside the gene matches. The CDR3: CASSYGGSGSSYEQYF. As DNA, the CDR3 is TGTGCCAGCAGTTACGGCGGCAGCGGGAGCTCCTACGAGCAGTACTTC.

V gene TRBV11-1 combines with J gene TRBJ1-1; D unresolved. Between the trimmed V and J ends, which lost 1 base and 0 bases, there was a span of 6 bases. The CDR3 sequence is 14 residues long. The V gene's germline CDR1 is SGHAT and CDR2 FQDESV (reference sequence). This CDR3 reads CASSLGGLNTEAFF. DNA of the CDR3: TGTGCCAGCAGCTTAGGTGGGTTGAACACTGAAGCTTTCTTT.

The chain combines TRBV28 with TRBJ1-1; D is ambiguous. The CDR3 runs to 13 residues. Per the germline V gene, CDR1 is MDHEN and CDR2 is SYDVKM. Trimming took off 6 bases at V and 5 bases at J, with 13 bases between the two ends. The CDR3 region has the DNA TGTGCCAGCAGCGATTCGGTCGGGACTGAAGCTTTCTTT. Its translation: CASSDSVGTEAFF.

CDR3 residues: CASSPEGDYGYTF. The CDR3 coding sequence is TGTGCCAGCAGCCCAGAGGGGGACTATGGCTACACCTTC. The chain carries TRBV5-6 and TRBJ1-2; D is perhaps TRBD1 (6 bases). Germline V CDR1 and CDR2: SGHDT, YYEEEE. Trimming took 4 bases from V and 3 from J, leaving 10 bases between them. This CDR3 contains 13 residues.

The genes are TRBV7-3 and TRBJ1-2, with a possible D match to TRBD1 (5 bases). Germline CDR1 and CDR2: SGHTA and FQGTGA. The V end lost 4 bases, the J end lost 3 bases, and 15 bases lay between the germline ends. The CDR3 covers 15 residues. DNA for the CDR3: TGTGCCAGCAGCTCCTACATGAGAGGGGACTATGGCTACACCTTC. Protein sequence: CASSSYMRGDYGYTF.

This clone has a handful of counts. The CDR3 nucleotides read TGTGCCAGCGGGTCAAGGACAGGTTCGGAAAAACTGTTTTTT. Protein: CASGSRTGSEKLFF. The rearrangement links TRBV2 to TRBJ1-4, with 7 bases lining up with TRBD1. The CDR3 loop spans 14 amino acids. Germline V CDR1 and CDR2: SNHLY, FYNNEI. The ends lost 8 bases at V and 8 bases at J; junction bases unmatched: 11.

This clone was recorded once. V usage is TRBV18 and J usage is TRBJ2-7; TRBD1 aligns across 12 bases. With V trimmed by 3 bases and J by 3 bases, 6 bases remained unmatched. This CDR3 is built from 16 residues. Germline V gene lookup returns CDR1 KGHSH and CDR2 LQKENI. The CDR3 is CASSPLGQGANYEQYF. CDR3 DNA: TGTGCCAGCTCACCTTTGGGACAGGGGGCGAACTACGAGCAGTACTTC.

The DNA of the CDR3 is TGTGCCAGTAGTCTTCTAGCGGGAGGCGCAGATACGCAGTATTTT. Translated: CASSLLAGGADTQYF. The chain employs TRBV19 and TRBJ2-3; TRBD2 matches 11 bases. The CDR3 extends over 15 amino acids. CDR1 is LNHDA and CDR2 is SQIVND in the germline V gene (reference sequence). Trimming took 5 bases from V and 4 from J; bases not matched to a gene: 5.

This clone was detected only a few times. This sequence joins TRBV5-6 and TRBJ2-3; no firm D call. Germline V gene sequence: CDR1 SGHDT, CDR2 YYEEEE. V was cut by 3 bases and J by 0 bases, with 14 bases left in between. CDR3 length: 16 amino acids. The CDR3 reads CASSSPVGRSTDTQYF. The CDR3 coding sequence is TGTGCCAGCAGCTCCCCGGTGGGTCGGAGCACAGATACGCAGTATTTT.

This sequence joins TRBV28 and TRBJ2-1; unclear D gene. The V end lost 8 bases, the J end lost 10 bases, and 21 bases lay between the germline ends. Germline CDR1 reads MDHEN; CDR2 reads SYDVKM. CDR3 size: 14 residues. The CDR3 DNA follows: TGTGCCAGCGAAGTTAGAATCGCCGTCGGGGAGCAGTTCTTC. Protein product: CASEVRIAVGEQFF.

V gene TRBV2 combines with J gene TRBJ2-7, with 7 bases identical to TRBD2. This CDR3 comprises 15 residues. Per the germline V gene, CDR1 is SNHLY and CDR2 is FYNNEI. The junction had 8 bases not matched to a gene; V was cut back by 2 bases and J by 4 bases. The CDR3 is CASSESGGSWYEQYF. As DNA, the CDR3 is TGTGCCAGCAGTGAATCGGGGGGTAGTTGGTACGAGCAGTACTTC.

The chain couples TRBV5-1 to TRBJ2-5; D gene uncertain. The CDR3 is 14 amino acids. Germline CDR1 is SGHRS and CDR2 is YFSETQ. Trimming pared 0 bases from V and 5 bases from J, leaving 11 bases between. CDR3 sequence: CASSLGAPLETQYF. The DNA of the CDR3 is TGCGCCAGCAGCTTGGGGGCGCCCCTGGAGACCCAGTACTTC. Variable domain in full (rest from reference TRBV5-1 and TRBJ2-5): KAGVTQTPRYLIKTRGQQVTLSCSPISGHRSVSWYQQTPGQGLQFLFEYFSETQRNKGNFPGRFSGRQFSNSRSEMNVSTLELGDSALYLCASSLGAPLETQYFGPGTRLLVL.

The V and J genes are TRBV5-5 and TRBJ1-3, with D maybe TRBD1 (5 bases). Germline assignment: CDR1 SGHKS and CDR2 YYEKEE (reference sequence). This CDR3 is built from 13 residues. Trimming took off 2 bases at V and 8 bases at J, with 11 bases between the two ends. CDR3 protein: CASSLGQGDTIYF. CDR3 DNA sequence: TGTGCCAGCAGCTTAGGGCAGGGAGACACCATATATTTT. Using reference TRBV5-5 and TRBJ1-3 for the parts outside the CDR3, the full variable domain is DAGVTQSPTHLIKTRGQQVTLRCSPISGHKSVSWYQQVLGQGPQFIFQYYEKEERGRGNFPDRFSARQFPNYSSELNVNALLLGDSALYLCASSLGQGDTIYFGEGSWLTVV.

This chain connects TRBV27 to TRBJ2-5; perhaps D is TRBD1 or TRBD2 (5 bases each). The CDR3 covers 15 residues. Trimming removed 3 bases from V and 5 bases from J, with 16 bases in between. Germline V CDR1 and CDR2: MNHEY, SMNVEV (reference sequence). CDR3 amino acids: CASSLTVLTGETQYF. The CDR3 DNA follows: TGTGCCAGCAGTTTGACAGTATTAACGGGGGAGACCCAGTACTTC.

The CDR3 reads CASSQEGFNEQFF. The CDR3 DNA follows: TGTGCCAGCAGCCAAGAGGGTTTTAATGAGCAGTTCTTC. The chain uses TRBV4-2 and TRBJ2-1; D uncertain. The ends were cut back, 0 bases at V and 7 bases at J, with 7 bases in the middle. This CDR3 is built from 13 residues. From germline, CDR1 is LGHNA and CDR2 YNFKEQ.

The DNA for the CDR3 is TGCGCCAGCAGTCCTGACGGGGTAGGTTCACCCCTCCACTTT. Its protein is CASSPDGVGSPLHF. The V and J genes are TRBV5-1 and TRBJ1-6; D unresolved. V dropped 5 bases and J dropped 9 bases, with 15 bases sitting between them. Germline assignment: CDR1 SGHRS and CDR2 YFSETQ. This CDR3 region has 14 residues.

This clone was detected once. The V call is TRBV6-1, the J call TRBJ1-5, with TRBD1 matching over 9 bases. Germline lookup yields CDR1 MNHNS and CDR2 SASEGT. V gave up 0 bases and J gave up 8 bases; unmatched junction bases: 8. CDR3 size: 16 residues. CDR3 protein: CASSEASGQGRKPQHF. CDR3 DNA: TGTGCCAGCAGTGAAGCTTCAGGACAGGGGAGGAAGCCCCAGCATTTT.